This T cell receptor beta chain appears in the sequencing data of a study of T cells in Graves' hyperthyroidism and ophthalmopathy (dated by TCRdb to between 2018 and 2021). In terms of the full investigation: Peripheral blood was collected at initial diagnosis, before any treatment. To identify distinguishing TCR V-J signatures, a discovery cohort of around 100 patients was used, comprising approximately 40 with Graves' ophthalmopathy and 55 to 65 with stable Graves' hyperthyroidism. An independent validation cohort of 18 to 20 hyperthyroidism patients and about 15 patients who later progressed to ophthalmopathy tested prospective prediction of ophthalmopathy. The approximately 100 discovery patients were randomly split 7:3 into training and test sets. Thyroid tissue and blood T-cell repertoires from about 6 Graves' hyperthyroidism patients were also compared in the study. Following sampling, methimazole starting at 30 mg daily was given to hyperthyroidism patients, and high-dose intravenous methylprednisolone was given to ophthalmopathy patients. The paper reports TCR Vbeta CDR3 sequencing of more than 120 peripheral blood samples: 43 ophthalmopathy, approximately 74 hyperthyroidism and 17 progressor patients.

The CDR3 spans 14 residues, from the cysteine through the phenylalanine. The only DNA kept is the CDR3, 42 bases in frame from the first base. The germline V gene supplies CDR1 SGDLS and CDR2 YYNGEE. V drops 0 bases and J drops 0 bases, leaving 7 bases in between. Overall study results and their limits: No statistical method was used to set the sample size in advance, and investigators knew the group allocation. A model built on a 13 V-J signature distinguished ophthalmopathy from stable hyperthyroidism, reaching 85% to 90% sensitivity and under 84% specificity in cross-validation and 80%/75% in testing. In validation, the model predicted progression to ophthalmopathy with 60% to 71% sensitivity and 72% to 75% specificity, a median of approximately 6.5 months before onset. Most expanded thyroid clonotypes (frequency above 0.001) were also detected in blood, a finding suggesting that blood repertoires may reflect thyroid immune responses.

A note on this clonotype: The antigen this receptor binds is unknown. No much larger clonotype is one base removed from it; base qualities were not supplied.

The TCR beta CDR3 regions were amplified from RNA transcripts. For the first round of RT-PCR on the TCR CDR3, the HTBI primer set was used together with the Qiagen OneStep RT-PCR kit. Libraries were constructed in a second round of multiplex PCR, after which size selection and purification were carried out. Libraries were sequenced paired-end with 100 bp reads on an Illumina HiSeq2000. The study's own analysis went as follows. SOAPnuke was used to process the raw data, throwing out any read that contained adapters or uncalled bases, had a mean Phred below 15, or lacked an exact constant-primer or identifier match. High-quality paired reads were merged with COPE v1.2.5, and unique nucleotide sequences were defined as clonotypes. MiTCR v1.1 was used to align the clonotypes against IMGT TRBV, TRBD and TRBJ reference segments. The analysis was restricted to V-J combinations with a frequency above 0.0001, which together covered 99.2% of the repertoires. A TCS score was defined as the ratio between F50 (clonal expansion) and ExV (chaos), using BLOSUM62-based TCRdist between CDR3 peptides within each V-J. Welch's t-statistics and random forest reduced 514 V-J features to 13, which were used in a naive Bayes classifier (R e1071). The public reads were reprocessed in TCRdb via fastp at Q25 and MiXCR, keeping in-frame beta chains. Every entry covers one CDR3 protein and lists the most common genes and DNA from its rows. None of the V and J calls come from the authors' own analysis; TCRdb made them. The sample has around 500,000 distinct CDR3 sequences on record, roughly 16% of them singletons. The ten top clones hold less than 30% of the sample.

In the ophthalmopathy patients, disease was moderately to severely active, with a Clinical Activity Score of 3 or more, a NOSPECS grade of 4 or more, and a duration of less than 3 months. Exclusion was applied to patients with uncontrolled infections, other autoimmune diseases, pregnancy or lactation. Diagnoses relied on clinical symptoms, serum thyroxine and TRAb, thyroid ultrasound and orbital computed tomography. Ficoll-Paque density gradient centrifugation was used to isolate PBMCs from about 10 ml of fresh peripheral blood. Trizol reagent was used to extract total RNA, and RNA quality was then checked on an Agilent 2100 Bioanalyzer.

The rearranged segments are TRBV9 and TRBJ2-7; TRBD2 is possibly the D segment (6 matching bases). The clonotype was recovered from a woman aged 30 to 39 with Graves' ophthalmopathy. Material for sequencing was blood. The CDR3 protein is CASSVVGLSYEQYF. Read as DNA, the sequence is TGTGCCAGCAGCGTAGTGGGACTCTCCTACGAGCAGTACTTC.